Listed below are T cell receptor beta chains from one sample, sequenced in a study of Ad26.COV2.S vaccination and SARS-CoV-2 variants. TCRdb's copy holds only in-frame clones and misses some; the assay was immunoSEQ multiplex PCR. The data show some 300,000 clones, approximately 86% seen once. Sequenced here: peripheral blood, sampled in a trial of Ad26.COV2.S vaccine versus placebo. All receptors derive from a person aged 18-60 years who received the Ad26.COV2.S COVID-19 vaccine or a placebo. The CDR3 runs from the conserved cysteine through the conserved F or W. The D gene is left open where the match is weak. Expanded clones get a size class; other rows say once, few or many, or leave the size out.

j_gene: TRBJ1-1
abundance: -
d_gene: -
v_gene: TRBV6-6
CDR3nt: TGTGCCAGCACTATCGACGGGGGGCCGAACACTGAAGCTTTCTTT
CDR3aa: CASTIDGGPNTEAFF

j_gene: TRBJ1-5
abundance: -
d_gene: -
v_gene: TRBV20-1
CDR3nt: TGCAGTGCTAGTCAGGGTGGTGAGTATAGCAATCAGCCCCAGCATTTT
CDR3aa: CSASQGGEYSNQPQHF

j_gene: TRBJ2-3
abundance: -
d_gene: -
v_gene: TRBV10-3
CDR3nt: TGTGCCATCAGTGTCGTTAATACGCAGTATTTT
CDR3aa: CAISVVNTQYF

j_gene: TRBJ2-2
abundance: -
d_gene: -
v_gene: TRBV12-3/TRBV12-4
CDR3nt: TGTGCCAGCAGCCTGAACACCGGGGAGCTGTTTTTT
CDR3aa: CASSLNTGELFF

j_gene: TRBJ2-7
abundance: -
d_gene: -
v_gene: TRBV7-9
CDR3nt: TGTGCCAGCAGCTCTCCGCCCTCCTACGAGCAGTACTTC
CDR3aa: CASSSPPSYEQYF

j_gene: TRBJ2-5
abundance: -
d_gene: TRBD1
v_gene: TRBV6-5
CDR3nt: TGTGCCAGCAGTTACCAAGGACAGGGCAGAGAGACCCAGTACTTC
CDR3aa: CASSYQGQGRETQYF

j_gene: TRBJ1-5
abundance: -
d_gene: -
v_gene: TRBV6-6
CDR3nt: TGTGCCAGCATGGTCGGCAGCGGCGATCAGCCCCAGCATTTT
CDR3aa: CASMVGSGDQPQHF

j_gene: TRBJ2-2
abundance: -
d_gene: -
v_gene: TRBV12-3/TRBV12-4
CDR3nt: TGTGCCAGTAGGAGAGCCACCGGGGAGCTGTTTTTT
CDR3aa: CASRRATGELFF

j_gene: TRBJ2-7
abundance: -
d_gene: -
v_gene: TRBV7-2
CDR3nt: TGTGCCAGCAGCCCCCGTGTGTTGGGGGCGGCCGAGCAGTACTTC
CDR3aa: CASSPRVLGAAEQYF

j_gene: TRBJ1-2
abundance: -
d_gene: -
v_gene: TRBV6-4
CDR3nt: TGTGCCAGCAGTGACTCGTTTGCAGGGGTAAAAGGCTACACCTTC
CDR3aa: CASSDSFAGVKGYTF

j_gene: TRBJ2-1
abundance: few
d_gene: -
v_gene: TRBV12-2
CDR3nt: TGTGCAAGTCGCTTAGTTAAAGGGGACAGGATCATGTTCAATGAGCAGTTCTTC
CDR3aa: CASRLVKGDRIMFNEQFF

j_gene: TRBJ2-7
abundance: -
d_gene: -
v_gene: TRBV27
CDR3nt: TGTGCCAGCAGCCGAGGACGGTCCTACGAGCAGTACTTC
CDR3aa: CASSRGRSYEQYF

j_gene: TRBJ2-7
abundance: -
d_gene: TRBD1
v_gene: TRBV5-1
CDR3nt: TGCGCCAGCAGCCAAGGGACAGGGACTTACGAGCAGTACTTC
CDR3aa: CASSQGTGTYEQYF

j_gene: TRBJ1-2
abundance: -
d_gene: TRBD1
v_gene: TRBV29-1
CDR3nt: TGCAGCGTTGAAGGTGGAATACAGGGGGCCGGTGGCTACACCTTC
CDR3aa: CSVEGGIQGAGGYTF

j_gene: TRBJ1-2
abundance: -
d_gene: -
v_gene: TRBV15
CDR3nt: TGTGCCACCAGCAGAGATCGGGGGGAGGATGGCTACACCTTC
CDR3aa: CATSRDRGEDGYTF

j_gene: TRBJ1-1
abundance: -
d_gene: -
v_gene: TRBV3-1/TRBV3-2
CDR3nt: TGTGCCAGCAGCCTCGGGACATTGAACACTGAAGCTTTCTTT
CDR3aa: CASSLGTLNTEAFF

j_gene: TRBJ2-7
abundance: -
d_gene: TRBD2
v_gene: TRBV5-4
CDR3nt: TGTGCCAGCAGCTGGGGACTAGCGGGGGCTGTTGAGCAGTACTTC
CDR3aa: CASSWGLAGAVEQYF

j_gene: TRBJ2-1
abundance: -
d_gene: TRBD2
v_gene: TRBV5-5
CDR3nt: TGTGCCAGCAGCTTGGAGAGCGGGGAGTACAATGAGCAGTTCTTC
CDR3aa: CASSLESGEYNEQFF

j_gene: TRBJ1-2
abundance: -
d_gene: -
v_gene: TRBV4-2
CDR3nt: TGTGCCAGCAGCCAAAACCCGGATGCTAACTATGGCTACACCTTC
CDR3aa: CASSQNPDANYGYTF

j_gene: TRBJ2-5
abundance: -
d_gene: TRBD2
v_gene: TRBV7-2
CDR3nt: TGTGCCAGCAGCTTAGATTCTAGCGGGGGGCAAGAGACCCAGTACTTC
CDR3aa: CASSLDSSGGQETQYF

j_gene: TRBJ2-7
abundance: -
d_gene: TRBD1
v_gene: TRBV3-1/TRBV3-2
CDR3nt: TGTGCCAGCAGTCGCACCTCAACAGGGGGCCCCTCCGAGCAGTACTTC
CDR3aa: CASSRTSTGGPSEQYF

j_gene: TRBJ2-1
abundance: -
d_gene: -
v_gene: TRBV27
CDR3nt: TGTGCCAGCACCCCCGGGACAATTGGGGGGAATGAGCAGTTCTTC
CDR3aa: CASTPGTIGGNEQFF

j_gene: TRBJ1-5
abundance: -
d_gene: -
v_gene: TRBV4-2
CDR3nt: TGTGCCAGCAGCGTACACCCCGCGGGCAATCAGCCCCAGCATTTT
CDR3aa: CASSVHPAGNQPQHF

j_gene: TRBJ2-1
abundance: -
d_gene: -
v_gene: TRBV19
CDR3nt: TGTGCCAGTACTACAGGAAGCCTGGTCGAGAATGAGCAGTTCTTC
CDR3aa: CASTTGSLVENEQFF

j_gene: TRBJ1-5
abundance: -
d_gene: -
v_gene: TRBV4-2
CDR3nt: TGTGCCAGCAGCCAAGATAGGGCCGCGAGGCCCCAGCATTTT
CDR3aa: CASSQDRAARPQHF

j_gene: TRBJ2-7
abundance: once
d_gene: TRBD1
v_gene: TRBV10-1
CDR3nt: TGCGCCAGCAGCCCTGGGACAGGGATCGAGCAGTACTTC
CDR3aa: CASSPGTGIEQYF

j_gene: TRBJ2-4
abundance: -
d_gene: -
v_gene: TRBV5-4
CDR3nt: TGTGCCAGCAGCTTTACCACGGGGGGCCACATCAAACTAGCCAAAAACATTCAGTACTTC
CDR3aa: CASSFTTGGHIKLAKNIQYF

j_gene: TRBJ1-2
abundance: -
d_gene: -
v_gene: TRBV3-1/TRBV3-2
CDR3nt: TGTGCCAGCAGCCAAGATGGAGCAGGGTTAGGCTACACCTTC
CDR3aa: CASSQDGAGLGYTF

j_gene: TRBJ2-7
abundance: -
d_gene: TRBD1
v_gene: TRBV24-1
CDR3nt: TGTGCCACCAGTGACCCCGGACAGGGGGGCCACGAGCAGTACTTC
CDR3aa: CATSDPGQGGHEQYF

j_gene: TRBJ2-1
abundance: -
d_gene: TRBD1
v_gene: TRBV4-1
CDR3nt: TGCGCCAGCAGCCTGGACAGGAACAATGAGCAGTTCTTC
CDR3aa: CASSLDRNNEQFF

j_gene: TRBJ2-6
abundance: -
d_gene: -
v_gene: TRBV19
CDR3nt: TGTGCCAGTAGTGCCGTTGGGCGTGTCTCTGGGGCCAACGTCCTGACTTTC
CDR3aa: CASSAVGRVSGANVLTF

j_gene: TRBJ1-1
abundance: -
d_gene: -
v_gene: TRBV9
CDR3nt: TGTGCCAGCAGCGTAGATTCGCTACTGGGGCAAGCTTTCTTT
CDR3aa: CASSVDSLLGQAFF

j_gene: TRBJ1-5
abundance: -
d_gene: TRBD1
v_gene: TRBV24-1
CDR3nt: TGTGCCACCAGTGATCGGGGGACAGGGCTAAATCAGCCCCAGCATTTT
CDR3aa: CATSDRGTGLNQPQHF

j_gene: TRBJ1-1
abundance: -
d_gene: -
v_gene: TRBV5-4
CDR3nt: TGTGCCAGCAGCTTGGAGGGACTGAACACTGAAGCTTTCTTT
CDR3aa: CASSLEGLNTEAFF

j_gene: TRBJ1-1
abundance: -
d_gene: -
v_gene: TRBV7-9
CDR3nt: TGTGCCAGCAGCTTAGACGGATACACTGAAGCTTTCTTT
CDR3aa: CASSLDGYTEAFF

j_gene: TRBJ2-7
abundance: -
d_gene: -
v_gene: TRBV30
CDR3nt: TGTGCCTGGAGTGTATCAGGGGCCCACGAGCAGTACTTC
CDR3aa: CAWSVSGAHEQYF

j_gene: TRBJ2-2
abundance: -
d_gene: TRBD2
v_gene: TRBV7-6
CDR3nt: TGTGCCAGCAGCCCTTTTTTTTGGTCGGGGGGGGCCGGCGGGGAGCTGTTTTTT
CDR3aa: CASSPFFWSGGAGGELFF

j_gene: TRBJ1-6
abundance: -
d_gene: -
v_gene: TRBV28
CDR3nt: TGTGCCAGCAGTCCGACTCTAAATAATTCACCCCTCCACTTT
CDR3aa: CASSPTLNNSPLHF

j_gene: TRBJ1-1
abundance: once
d_gene: -
v_gene: TRBV7-9
CDR3nt: TGTGCCAGCAGTAGCATAGGGGGTTTGAACACTGAAGCTTTCTTT
CDR3aa: CASSSIGGLNTEAFF

j_gene: TRBJ2-4
abundance: -
d_gene: -
v_gene: TRBV5-1
CDR3nt: TGCGCCAGCAGCTTGAGTGACAAAGCCAAAAACATTCAGTACTTC
CDR3aa: CASSLSDKAKNIQYF

j_gene: TRBJ2-7
abundance: -
d_gene: -
v_gene: TRBV7-8
CDR3nt: TGTGCCAGCAGCTTAGGGGGGCACTCCTACGAGCAGTACTTC
CDR3aa: CASSLGGHSYEQYF

j_gene: TRBJ2-5
abundance: -
d_gene: TRBD1
v_gene: TRBV5-4
CDR3nt: TGTGCCAGCAGCTCCGGGACAGGGTGGCAAGAGACCCAGTACTTC
CDR3aa: CASSSGTGWQETQYF

j_gene: TRBJ1-2
abundance: -
d_gene: -
v_gene: TRBV28
CDR3nt: TGTGCCAGCAGTTTATTTCCTTCGGGCGGCTACACCTTC
CDR3aa: CASSLFPSGGYTF

j_gene: TRBJ1-5
abundance: -
d_gene: -
v_gene: TRBV6-1
CDR3nt: TGTGCCAGCAGTGAGCCCAGGGTGAGGCCCCAGCATTTT
CDR3aa: CASSEPRVRPQHF

j_gene: TRBJ1-1
abundance: -
d_gene: TRBD1
v_gene: TRBV4-1
CDR3nt: TGCGCCAGCAGCCATGGACAGGGAAACACTGAAGCTTTCTTT
CDR3aa: CASSHGQGNTEAFF

j_gene: TRBJ1-1
abundance: -
d_gene: -
v_gene: TRBV6-5
CDR3nt: TGTGCCAGCAGTTGGGGTACTGAAGCTTTCTTT
CDR3aa: CASSWGTEAFF

j_gene: TRBJ1-2
abundance: -
d_gene: -
v_gene: TRBV18
CDR3nt: TGTGCCAGCTCACCACCGCGGACAGAGGGGTCCCTCACCTTC
CDR3aa: CASSPPRTEGSLTF

j_gene: TRBJ1-2
abundance: -
d_gene: -
v_gene: TRBV27
CDR3nt: TGTGCCAGCAGTAGATACACCGGACAGTTCTATGGCTACACCTTC
CDR3aa: CASSRYTGQFYGYTF

j_gene: TRBJ1-2
abundance: -
d_gene: TRBD1
v_gene: TRBV7-6
CDR3nt: TGTGCCAGCAGCTTAAGGGGGGCCAGACAGGGCTTTTGCTTC
CDR3aa: CASSLRGARQGFCF

j_gene: TRBJ2-7
abundance: few
d_gene: TRBD2
v_gene: TRBV5-1
CDR3nt: TGCGCCAGCAGCTTTAGCGGGCGGAGCTCCTACGAGCAGTACTTC
CDR3aa: CASSFSGRSSYEQYF

j_gene: TRBJ1-2
abundance: -
d_gene: -
v_gene: TRBV18
CDR3nt: TGTGCCAGCTCACCCCGACGGCTTGAGTATGGCTACACCTTC
CDR3aa: CASSPRRLEYGYTF

j_gene: TRBJ2-6
abundance: -
d_gene: -
v_gene: TRBV5-1
CDR3nt: TGCGCCAGCAGCTTGGATGGCTCTGGGGCCAACGTCCTGACTTTC
CDR3aa: CASSLDGSGANVLTF

j_gene: TRBJ2-1
abundance: -
d_gene: -
v_gene: TRBV6-2/TRBV6-3
CDR3nt: TGTGCCAGCAGTTCCCAGGGGACAAACAATGAGCAGTTCTTC
CDR3aa: CASSSQGTNNEQFF

j_gene: TRBJ2-1
abundance: -
d_gene: TRBD2
v_gene: TRBV24-1
CDR3nt: TGTGCCACCAGTGATACCGGGACTACCTCCTACAATGAGCAGTTCTTC
CDR3aa: CATSDTGTTSYNEQFF

j_gene: TRBJ1-2
abundance: once
d_gene: -
v_gene: TRBV6-5
CDR3nt: TGTGCCAGCAGTTACTCTTTTACCTCCGCTGGCAGGCTCTTC
CDR3aa: CASSYSFTSAGRLF

j_gene: TRBJ2-7
abundance: -
d_gene: -
v_gene: TRBV19
CDR3nt: TGTGCCAGTAGTCCTAATACAGGCTACGAGCAGTACTTC
CDR3aa: CASSPNTGYEQYF